This passage covers 15 T cell receptor beta chains from one sample sequenced in a study of blood T cell repertoires in COVID-19. Measured with immunoSEQ multiplex PCR; TCRdb has only the in-frame clones, and not every one. The repertoire holds under 200,000 clones, around three quarters seen once, with approximately 8% in the top ten. What was sequenced was peripheral blood. The receptors derive from a man in his 60s with acute or convalescent COVID-19.

This rearrangement joins TRBV29-1 to TRBJ1-3; 9 positions agree with TRBD1. The CDR3 spans 15 residues. Per the germline V gene, CDR1 is SQVTM and CDR2 is ANQGSEA. The J segment lost 2 bases and the V segment lost 3 bases, leaving 5 bases of the junction unmatched. CDR3 sequence: CSVEDRGHTGNTIYF. The CDR3 DNA follows: TGCAGCGTTGAGGACAGGGGACACACTGGAAACACCATATATTTT.

The chain employs TRBV10-2 and TRBJ1-2; possible D gene TRBD1, 5 bases. The CDR3 covers 14 residues. The germline gives CDR1 WSHSY, CDR2 SAAADI. V dropped 1 base and J dropped 2 bases, with 8 bases sitting between them. This CDR3 reads CASSEFTGNYGYTF. In nucleotides, the CDR3 is TGCGCCAGCAGTGAGTTTACAGGAAACTATGGCTACACCTTC.

The chain links TRBV5-1 to TRBJ2-2, with a possible D match to TRBD1 (6 bases). The CDR3 has 14 amino acids. Trimming removed 4 bases at V and 1 base at J, with 8 bases between. The germline V gene has CDR1 SGHRS and CDR2 YFSETQ. CDR3 region: CASSEQGNTGELFF. CDR3 DNA sequence: TGCGCCAGCAGCGAACAGGGGAACACCGGGGAGCTGTTTTTT.

The genes are TRBV7-9 and TRBJ2-3; 8 nucleotides agree with TRBD2. The germline V gene has CDR1 SEHNR and CDR2 FQNEAQ (reference sequence). Trimming cost V 4 bases and J 4 bases; bases outside gene matches: 10. CDR3 size: 16 residues. CDR3 sequence (DNA): TGTGCCAGCAGCTCGCCACCGGGACTAGAAGCAGATACGCAGTATTTT. Its protein product is CASSSPPGLEADTQYF.

The chain uses TRBV6-5 and TRBJ2-2, with D possibly matching TRBD1 (5 bases). CDR1 is MNHEY, CDR2 SVGAGI, per germline. This CDR3 contains 15 residues. Trimming left V 6 bases short and J 5 bases short, with 16 bases between. The CDR3 region is CASSLQKRGTGELFF. In DNA, the CDR3 is TGTGCCAGCAGCTTACAAAAAAGGGGTACCGGGGAGCTGTTTTTT.

This rearrangement joins TRBV19 to TRBJ2-1, with 10 nucleotides matching TRBD2. Trimming at V came to 3 bases and at J to 10 bases, leaving 6 bases not matched to a gene. This CDR3 region has 14 residues. The germline V gene encodes CDR1 LNHDA and CDR2 SQIVND (reference sequence). CDR3 residues: CASSIGTSVGEQFF. CDR3 sequence (DNA): TGTGCCAGTAGTATCGGGACTAGCGTCGGCGAGCAGTTCTTC.

The V call is TRBV3-1 (or the pseudogene TRBV3-2), the J call TRBJ1-5; 8 bases are a match to TRBD1. The CDR3 is 15 amino acids. Losses at the gene ends were 1 base for V and 1 base for J; bases not matched to a gene: 0. Germline CDR1 reads LGHDT; CDR2 reads YNNKEL (reference sequence). The chain's CDR3 is CASSQGDRSNQPQHF. DNA for the CDR3: TGTGCCAGCAGCCAAGGGGACAGGAGCAATCAGCCCCAGCATTTT.

The rearrangement uses TRBV19 and TRBJ1-3; D ambiguous. Germline CDR1 LNHDA, CDR2 SQIVND (reference sequence). Trimming cost V 9 bases and J 4 bases, with 16 bases left between them. The CDR3 is made up of 14 amino acids. The DNA of the CDR3 is TGTGCCAGCCAACCCTCAGGTTCCGGAAACACCATATATTTT. This encodes CASQPSGSGNTIYF.

This clone was seen a single time. The chain recombines TRBV6-5 with TRBJ1-4, with D possibly being TRBD1 (5 bases). Germline V gene lookup returns CDR1 MNHEY and CDR2 SVGAGI. V lost 10 bases to trimming and J lost 7 bases, with 16 bases between them. The CDR3 extends over 13 amino acids. CDR3 DNA: TGTGCCACCACCAGGGAGGGTAGTGAAAAACTGTTTTTT. Translated: CATTREGSEKLFF.

The chain is built from TRBV6-5 and TRBJ1-1, with TRBD1 identical over 7 bases. J lost 5 bases, V lost 0 bases, and 6 bases had no gene match. The CDR3 spans 15 residues. Germline V lookup: CDR1 MNHEY, CDR2 SVGAGI. CDR3 bases: TGTGCCAGCAGTTACTCAGGGGGCTTAGGAACTGAAGCTTTCTTT. Translation: CASSYSGGLGTEAFF.

This clone was recorded only once. Other DNA sequences within the sample encode an identical CDR3. J is TRBJ1-5 and V is TRBV19; 9 nucleotides align to TRBD1. Trimming cost V 6 bases and J 4 bases; bases outside gene matches: 1. The germline CDR1 and CDR2 sequences are LNHDA and SQIVND (reference sequence). The CDR3 loop spans 13 amino acids. The CDR3, as DNA: TGTGCCAGTAGAGACAGGGGGAATCAGCCCCAGCATTTT. This sequence encodes CASRDRGNQPQHF.

This clone was observed a few times. The chain employs TRBV4-1 and TRBJ1-2, with D possibly being TRBD1 (6 bases). Looked up from germline, CDR1 is MGHRA and CDR2 is YSYEKL. The CDR3 runs 14 residues. V was clipped by 1 base and J by 4 bases, with 10 bases between them. CDR3: CASSQVGQFYGYTF. The CDR3 nucleotides read TGCGCCAGCAGCCAAGTAGGACAGTTCTATGGCTACACCTTC.

The rearrangement joins TRBV2 to TRBJ1-2; D remains ambiguous. V was cut by 2 bases and J by 5 bases, with 9 bases left in between. Germline values: CDR1 SNHLY, CDR2 FYNNEI. This CDR3 spans 13 amino acids. CDR3 residues: CASSERGSYGYTF. The CDR3 region has the DNA TGTGCCAGCAGTGAAAGAGGGAGTTATGGCTACACCTTC.

This clone was picked up a small number of times. The chain recombines TRBV19 with TRBJ1-2, with 7 bases matching TRBD1. Germline CDR1 reads LNHDA; CDR2 reads SQIVND (reference sequence). CDR3 length: 14 residues. V trimming: 6 bases; J trimming: 2 bases; junction bases outside the gene matches: 6. The CDR3 region has the DNA TGTGCCAGTAGGCCGGGACAGATGAACTATGGCTACACCTTC. Translated: CASRPGQMNYGYTF.

The V call is TRBV9, the J call TRBJ1-2; possibly TRBD1 for D (6 bases). The CDR3 runs to 12 residues. Germline V gives CDR1 SGDLS, CDR2 YYNGEE. The V end was cut by 6 bases, the J end by 6 bases, with 12 bases between. This CDR3 is CASTRDNNGYTF. The CDR3 coding sequence is TGTGCCAGCACCCGGGACAACAATGGCTACACCTTC.